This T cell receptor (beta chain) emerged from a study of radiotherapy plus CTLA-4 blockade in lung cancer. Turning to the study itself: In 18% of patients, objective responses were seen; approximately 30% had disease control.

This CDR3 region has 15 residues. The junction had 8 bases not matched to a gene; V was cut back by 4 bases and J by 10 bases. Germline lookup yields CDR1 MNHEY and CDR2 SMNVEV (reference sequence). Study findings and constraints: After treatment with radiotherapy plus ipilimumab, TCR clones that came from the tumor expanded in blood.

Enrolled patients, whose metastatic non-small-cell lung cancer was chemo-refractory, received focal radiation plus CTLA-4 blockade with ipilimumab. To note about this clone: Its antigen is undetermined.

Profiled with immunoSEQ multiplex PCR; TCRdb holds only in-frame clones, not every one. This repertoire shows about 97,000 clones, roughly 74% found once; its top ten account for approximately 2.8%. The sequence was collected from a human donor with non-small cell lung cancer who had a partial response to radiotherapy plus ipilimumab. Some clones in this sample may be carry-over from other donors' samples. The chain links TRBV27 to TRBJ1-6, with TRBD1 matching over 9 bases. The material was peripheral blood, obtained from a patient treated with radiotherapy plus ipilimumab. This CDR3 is CASSSRDRVGSPLHF. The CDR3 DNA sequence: TGTGCCAGCAGTTCCCGGGACAGGGTTGGGTCACCCCTCCACTTT.